The rows below give T cell receptor beta chains drawn from one sample of a study of CD8 T cells in Susac syndrome. TCRdb re-derived calls from the immunoSEQ multiplex PCR reads in MiXCR, one entry per CDR3 protein. The sample has 150,000 to 200,000 distinct CDR3 sequences, around 93% seen once. Sequences were obtained from CD4+ T cells from PBMCs. Receptors originate from a human donor with multiple sclerosis. CDR3s include the opening cysteine and the closing phenylalanine or tryptophan. D genes are given only for firm matches.

V	J	D	DNA	CDR3
TRBV27	TRBJ1-2	-	TGTGCCAGCAGTGAAAACAGGGCCTCGGGGGGTGGCTACACCTTC	CASSENRASGGGYTF
TRBV6-5	TRBJ1-2	TRBD1	TGTGCCAGCAGTTACTCCGAGTTCGGACAGGGTGTCGGTGGCTACACCTTC	CASSYSEFGQGVGGYTF
TRBV30	TRBJ2-1	TRBD2	TGTGCCTGGAGTGCGACTAGCGGGAGATACAATGAGCAGTTCTTC	CAWSATSGRYNEQFF
TRBV30	TRBJ1-6	-	TGTGCCTACCAGGGAAGAAGTTCACCCCTCCACTTT	CAYQGRSSPLHF
TRBV2	TRBJ1-6	-	TGTGCCAGCATCTATACCGGGGGGGACCTCCACTTT	CASIYTGGDLHF
TRBV12-3/TRBV12-4	TRBJ2-1	TRBD2	TGTGCCAGCAGTTTCATGGCAGGGAGGGATGAGCAGTTCTTC	CASSFMAGRDEQFF
TRBV2	TRBJ1-3	-	TGTGCCAGCAACCTACAGGGAAGTGGAAACACCATATATTTT	CASNLQGSGNTIYF
TRBV12-3/TRBV12-4	TRBJ1-6	-	TGTGCCAGCAGTCCCCAGACCCAGGGGATAATTAATTCACCCCTCCACTTT	CASSPQTQGIINSPLHF
TRBV20-1	TRBJ2-7	-	TGCAGTGCTGGCGACCTAAATCGGCCCTACGAGCAGTACTTC	CSAGDLNRPYEQYF
TRBV12-3/TRBV12-4	TRBJ1-4	TRBD1	TGTGCCAGCAGTTCCCGACAGGGTGGCGAAAAACTGTTTTTT	CASSSRQGGEKLFF
TRBV6-2/TRBV6-3	TRBJ2-1	TRBD2	TGTGCCAGCATTAAGACTAGCAACAATGAGCAGTTCTTC	CASIKTSNNEQFF
TRBV7-3	TRBJ2-3	TRBD2	TGTGCCAGCAGCGCTACTAGCGGGGGTGATACGCAGTATTTT	CASSATSGGDTQYF
TRBV4-3	TRBJ2-5	-	TGCGCCAGCAGCCAAGAGAAGGGGGAGACCCAGTACTTC	CASSQEKGETQYF
TRBV12-3/TRBV12-4	TRBJ1-1	-	TGTGCCAGCAGATCACAAGTGAACACTGAAGCTTTCTTT	CASRSQVNTEAFF
TRBV28	TRBJ2-7	-	TGTGCCAGCAAGCCCACTTCCATGAGCTCCTACGAGCAGTACTTC	CASKPTSMSSYEQYF
TRBV9	TRBJ1-6	-	TGTGCCAGCAGCGTAACTGGACGGGATTCACCCCTCCACTTT	CASSVTGRDSPLHF
TRBV6-5	TRBJ2-1	TRBD2	TGTGCCAGTGGCAGCGGGGGGGAGGGTGTACAGTTCTTC	CASGSGGEGVQFF
TRBV12-3/TRBV12-4	TRBJ2-7	-	TGTGCCAGCAGTTTCGGCCCTTACGAGCAGTACTTC	CASSFGPYEQYF